This entry describes one T cell receptor (beta chain). What this receptor recognizes is not known. Within one base of it there is no much larger clone, and no base qualities were kept. The sample is drawn from a study of CD8 T cells in ankylosing spondylitis (dated by TCRdb to about 2017). Regarding the complete study: T cell receptor beta repertoires were profiled in healthy donors and ankylosing spondylitis patients so that disease-linked TCR variants could be found. In total, the full study cohort was made up of roughly 110 healthy donors and roughly 27 ankylosing spondylitis patients. Peripheral blood samples were taken, and synovial fluid was additionally collected from ankylosing spondylitis patients. Study-level results and caveats: Blood from ankylosing spondylitis patients appeared to be characterized by a TCR beta motif composed of 7 to 9 highly homologous amino acid variants. In peripheral blood, the disease-linked clones were found at relatively low frequencies and had a CD8+ phenotype. The disease-linked clones were reported to be significantly enriched in matched synovial fluid samples from ankylosing spondylitis patients. Some motif variants had previously been reported in the synovial fluid and blood of reactive arthritis patients, which suggests shared mechanisms of disease initiation.

The sequencer was an Illumina HiSeq 2500. TCR beta libraries were prepared by quantitative 5'-RACE with molecular barcodes. On the authors' methods: Disease-linked TCR variants were identified with a new computational method built on a probabilistic model of VDJ rearrangement. TCRdb took the public reads, trimmed them with fastp at Q25, ran MiXCR for clone calling and kept in-frame beta chains. Every CDR3 protein is listed once, alongside the most common genes and DNA of its rows. The V and J calls were not made by the authors but by TCRdb's processing. This sample lists a few hundred thousand distinct CDR3 sequences; under 25% were detected once. The ten largest clones capture 3.5% of the sample. CDR3 length: 16 amino acids, cysteine to phenylalanine. Only the CDR3 DNA stays, 48 bases, in frame from base 1. The germline V gene (reference sequence) supplies CDR1 MNHEY and CDR2 SMNVEV. Trimming at the junction amounts to 2 bases on V and 9 bases on J, and the germline ends lie 22 bases apart.

The clonotype originates from a female donor with ankylosing spondylitis or in good health (not recorded which). The specimen sequenced was blood, either unsorted or a sorted T cell fraction (not recorded which). The chain uses TRBV27 and TRBJ2-5; matching of 6 bases hints at TRBD1 as the D gene. This receptor has the CDR3 CASSLGTPPSLVAQYF. The DNA sequence is TGTGCCAGCAGTTTAGGGACACCGCCGAGTTTGGTGGCCCAGTACTTC.